The T cell receptor (beta chain) described here comes from a study of CD8 T cells in Susac syndrome. Random hexamers were used to reverse transcribe the RNA input (about 0.45 to 1 ug). It was immunoSEQ multiplex PCR that amplified TCR beta CDR3 across 54 Vbeta and 13 Jbeta. Using its own MiXCR run on the immunoSEQ multiplex PCR reads, TCRdb lists one record per CDR3 protein. The sample lists some 450,000 distinct CDR3 sequences; more than 80% were seen once. High-throughput TCR beta sequencing covered peripheral CD8+ and CD4+ T cells. Germline loops: CDR1 SNHLY, CDR2 FYNNEI. The length of the CDR3 is 16 residues. The germline V and J ends were trimmed by 2 bases and 0 bases, with 11 bases remaining between them.

The sample comprised CD8+ T cells from PBMCs. This clonotype was obtained from a human donor with multiple sclerosis. The V call is TRBV2, the J call TRBJ2-1; D may be TRBD2 (6 bases). The CDR3 loop is CASSEYPGVSYNEQFF. CDR3 nucleotides: TGTGCCAGCAGTGAATACCCGGGGGTCTCCTACAATGAGCAGTTCTTC.